These 24 T cell receptor beta chains originate from one sample sequenced in a study of cytotoxic CD8 clonotypes in ibrutinib-treated CLL. Generated by immunoSEQ multiplex PCR, the TCRdb table keeps only in-frame clones and is missing some. In the table there are around 140,000 clones, approximately 83% of which are singletons. The starting material was PBMCs, obtained after 24 months of ibrutinib treatment. These receptors originate from a human donor with chronic lymphocytic leukemia.

The chain has TRBV7-6 and TRBJ1-1; no definite D call. V lost 5 bases and J 1 base, leaving 8 bases between the germline ends. Germline V gives CDR1 SGHVS, CDR2 FNYEAQ. The CDR3 spans 13 residues. The CDR3 reads CASSPPGNTEAFF. The CDR3 DNA follows: TGTGCCAGCAGCCCACCGGGGAACACTGAAGCTTTCTTT.

This clone was seen only once. This rearrangement joins TRBV30 to TRBJ1-5, with D possibly matching TRBD1 (5 bases). The germline CDR1 and CDR2 sequences are GTSNPN and SVGIG (reference sequence). V was cut by 3 bases and J by 9 bases, with 15 bases left in between. This CDR3 is 13 amino acids long. Here the CDR3 reads CAWRGQGRGPQHF. Here the CDR3 DNA reads TGTGCCTGGAGAGGGCAGGGACGGGGGCCCCAGCATTTT.

The chain is built from TRBV5-4 and TRBJ2-7; either TRBD1 or TRBD2 may fit D (5 bases each). The CDR3 contains 15 residues. V dropped 0 bases and J dropped 7 bases, with 17 bases sitting between them. From germline, CDR1 is SGHNT and CDR2 YYREEE (reference sequence). CDR3 DNA sequence: TGTGCCAGCAGCTTGGCCGAGGGGCGCTCGGGGGAGCAGTACTTC. Protein: CASSLAEGRSGEQYF.

V usage is TRBV27 and J usage is TRBJ1-2; 10 nucleotides line up with TRBD1. Losses at the gene ends were 6 bases for V and 2 bases for J; bases not matched to a gene: 12. The CDR3 is 17 amino acids. Germline loops: CDR1 MNHEY, CDR2 SMNVEV (reference sequence). The CDR3 spells CASRPDRGQIVNYGYTF. The CDR3 bases are TGTGCCAGCAGACCCGACAGGGGGCAGATTGTGAACTATGGCTACACCTTC.

This clone was seen only a few times. V gene TRBV4-3 combines with J gene TRBJ1-2, with D perhaps matching TRBD1 (5 bases). This CDR3 is built from 15 residues. The V and J ends lost 0 bases and 2 bases respectively, with 10 bases between them. Germline CDR1 LGHNA, CDR2 YSLEER. CDR3 amino acids: CASSQEGTGNYGYTF. The CDR3 coding sequence is TGCGCCAGCAGCCAAGAAGGGACGGGGAACTATGGCTACACCTTC.

The CDR3 spells CASSLWGEHQPQHF. The CDR3 DNA reads as TGTGCCAGCAGTTTGTGGGGGGAGCATCAGCCCCAGCATTTT. The rearrangement joins TRBV27 to TRBJ1-5; D possibly corresponds to TRBD1 (5 bases). The germline CDR1 and CDR2 sequences are MNHEY and SMNVEV (reference sequence). V shed 3 bases and J shed 5 bases, with 11 bases lying between them. This CDR3 comprises 14 residues.

The chain combines TRBV7-2 with TRBJ2-7; the match to TRBD2 covers 7 bases. V dropped 6 bases and J dropped 2; count of bases not matched to a gene: 10. The V gene's germline CDR1 is SGHTA and CDR2 FQGNSA. The CDR3 consists of 15 residues. CDR3 in DNA: TGTGCCAGCAGTGGCCTCGGGGGGTCTACCTACGAGCAGTACTTC. The encoded protein is CASSGLGGSTYEQYF.

This clone was detected only a few times. The sample holds other DNA sequences that translate to the same CDR3. The CDR3 is CAWSKKGQGTGELFF. CDR3 in DNA: TGTGCCTGGAGTAAAAAGGGACAGGGGACCGGGGAGCTGTTTTTT. This chain connects TRBV30 to TRBJ2-2; 10 bases match TRBD1. The CDR3 length is 15 residues. Germline-derived CDR1 and CDR2 are GTSNPN and SVGIG (reference sequence). With 2 bases clipped from V and 5 bases from J, the junction kept 5 bases outside the gene matches.

V usage is TRBV10-3 and J usage is TRBJ2-2, with 10 positions matching TRBD2. Losses at the gene ends were 0 bases for V and 5 bases for J; bases not matched to a gene: 9. Per the germline V gene, CDR1 is ENHRY and CDR2 is SYGVKD. The CDR3 sequence is 18 residues long. In nucleotides, the CDR3 is TGTGCCATCAGTGAGTCTCTCTCTAGCGGGAGATATACCGGGGAGCTGTTTTTT. It is translated as CAISESLSSGRYTGELFF.

V and J are TRBV18 and TRBJ2-3; D perhaps matches TRBD2 (5 bases). Trimming shortened V by 4 bases and J by 2 bases, and 10 bases separated the two germline ends. CDR3 length equals 14 residues. CDR1 and CDR2 from the germline V gene are KGHSH and LQKENI. In DNA, the CDR3 is TGTGCCAGCTCACGAGGCGGGCTCACAGATACGCAGTATTTT. Protein sequence: CASSRGGLTDTQYF.

The V and J genes are TRBV12-5 and TRBJ2-2; weak D call: TRBD1 (5 bases). Per germline, CDR1 LGHNT and CDR2 FRNRAP. The CDR3 spans 14 residues. V was clipped by 4 bases and J by 5 bases, with 11 bases between them. The CDR3 DNA sequence: TGTGCTAGTGGTTCCACCCAGGGAACCGGGGAGCTGTTTTTT. Translation: CASGSTQGTGELFF.

This rearrangement joins TRBV5-3 to TRBJ2-1; unclear D gene. Being an ORF, TRBV5-3 has a function that is uncertain. CDR3 length: 14 amino acids. V was shortened by 2 bases and J by 4 bases, with 10 bases between the two germline ends. Written as DNA, the CDR3 is TGTGCCAGAAGCTTCCCCCCAGCGTACAATGAGCAGTTCTTC. Residues: CARSFPPAYNEQFF.

V is TRBV6-5 and J is TRBJ1-5; 8 bases align to TRBD1. CDR1 MNHEY and CDR2 SVGAGI come from the germline V gene. The CDR3 is 15 residues long. The V and J ends lost 9 bases and 2 bases, in that order; junction bases with no gene match: 9. DNA of the CDR3: TGTGCCAGTAAAATTAAGACAGGGGGCAATCAGCCCCAGCATTTT. As protein: CASKIKTGGNQPQHF.

V usage is TRBV28 and J usage is TRBJ2-2, with 10 bases that match TRBD1. Germline-derived CDR1 and CDR2 are MDHEN and SYDVKM. The CDR3 runs 15 residues. The V gene end was trimmed by 5 bases and the J gene end by 7 bases; junction bases not matched to a gene: 7. CDR3 DNA sequence: TGTGCCAGCAGTAGATCGGGACAGGGGAACGGGGAGCTGTTTTTT. Amino acids: CASSRSGQGNGELFF.

This sequence joins TRBV28 and TRBJ1-2; D uncertain. V shed 5 bases and J shed 4 bases, with 14 bases lying between them. This CDR3 has 14 amino acids. Germline CDR1 is MDHEN and CDR2 is SYDVKM. The CDR3 coding sequence is TGTGCCAGCAGTATTGGGTTCCCTTCCTATGGCTACACCTTC. Its translation is CASSIGFPSYGYTF.

The chain uses TRBV18 and TRBJ2-5; no definite D call. Germline V gene lookup returns CDR1 KGHSH and CDR2 LQKENI. The CDR3 spans 13 residues. The V end was cut by 5 bases, the J end by 4 bases, with 11 bases between. The CDR3 region is CASSSRSPETQYF. CDR3 sequence (DNA): TGTGCCAGCTCATCCCGATCGCCAGAGACCCAGTACTTC.

This chain joins TRBV5-1 and TRBJ2-3; 10 bases match TRBD2. V dropped 5 bases and J dropped 2; count of bases not matched to a gene: 8. CDR3 length equals 16 residues. Per germline, CDR1 SGHRS and CDR2 YFSETQ. The CDR3 loop reads CASSFSSGRATDTQYF. The CDR3 nucleotides read TGCGCCAGCAGTTTTTCCAGCGGGAGGGCCACAGATACGCAGTATTTT.

The J gene is TRBJ2-1, the V gene TRBV19; 7 nucleotides agree with TRBD1. The CDR3 consists of 13 residues. Per germline, CDR1 LNHDA and CDR2 SQIVND (reference sequence). V lost 4 bases and J lost 5; bases outside the gene matches: 2. This CDR3 reads CASSTDRDNEQFF. Here the CDR3 DNA reads TGTGCCAGTAGTACTGACAGGGACAATGAGCAGTTCTTC.

The chain joins TRBV28 to TRBJ2-1; 13 positions match TRBD2. This CDR3 region has 15 residues. CDR1 is MDHEN, CDR2 SYDVKM, per germline. V was clipped by 5 bases and J by 8 bases; unmatched bases: 6. The CDR3 sequence: CASSRLAGGGDEQFF. The DNA for the CDR3 is TGTGCCAGCAGTAGACTAGCGGGGGGCGGGGATGAGCAGTTCTTC.

The rearrangement links TRBV7-8 to TRBJ2-3; a possible D gene is TRBD2 (5 bases). CDR1 and CDR2 from the germline V gene are SGHVS and FQNEAQ. The CDR3 contains 16 residues. V was trimmed by 5 bases and J by 4 bases, leaving 19 bases between them. The CDR3 DNA is TGTGCCAGCAGCCAGTCGACCCCGGCGGGTTCAGATACGCAGTATTTT. Residues: CASSQSTPAGSDTQYF. Combining the CDR3 with reference TRBV7-8 and TRBJ2-3 gives the whole variable domain GAGVSQSPRYKVAKRGQDVALRCDPISGHVSLFWYQQALGQGPEFLTYFQNEAQLDKSGLPSDRFFAERPEGSVSTLKIQRTQQEDSAVYLCASSQSTPAGSDTQYFGPGTRLTVL.

This chain links TRBV7-6 with TRBJ1-1; a weak D match, TRBD1 (5 bases). The CDR3 sequence is 15 residues long. Germline-derived CDR1 and CDR2 are SGHVS and FNYEAQ. The ends were cut back, 2 bases at V and 3 bases at J, with 13 bases in the middle. The CDR3 DNA reads as TGTGCCAGCAGCTTAATGGGGGAAGGGGACACTGAAGCTTTCTTT. This codes for CASSLMGEGDTEAFF.

This chain joins TRBV11-2 and TRBJ2-3; 8 positions match TRBD2. Looked up from germline, CDR1 is SGHAT and CDR2 is FQNNGV. With V trimmed by 6 bases and J by 6 bases, 5 bases remained unmatched. This CDR3 spans 13 amino acids. The DNA for the CDR3 is TGTGCCAGCAGACACAGACTAGCGGATACGCAGTATTTT. This translates into CASRHRLADTQYF. Full variable domain (missing parts from reference TRBV11-2 and TRBJ2-3): EAGVAQSPRYKIIEKRQSVAFWCNPISGHATLYWYQQILGQGPKLLIQFQNNGVVDDSQLPKDRFSAERLKGVDSTLKIQPAKLEDSAVYLCASRHRLADTQYFGPGTRLTVL.

The chain links TRBV21-1 to TRBJ2-5. TRBV21-1 is described as a pseudogene. The CDR3 is made up of 15 amino acids. The CDR3 reads CASSKAKTHQETQYF. The CDR3 region has the DNA TGTGCCAGCAGCAAAGCAAAGACCCACCAAGAGACCCAGTACTTC.

The chain has TRBV6-1 and TRBJ1-5; D gene ambiguous. There are 13 residues in the CDR3. The germline V gene has CDR1 MNHNS and CDR2 SASEGT. Trimming left V 6 bases short and J 4 bases short, with 10 bases between. CDR3 region: CASSRERNQPQHF. The CDR3 nucleotides read TGTGCCAGCAGCCGGGAAAGGAATCAGCCCCAGCATTTT.